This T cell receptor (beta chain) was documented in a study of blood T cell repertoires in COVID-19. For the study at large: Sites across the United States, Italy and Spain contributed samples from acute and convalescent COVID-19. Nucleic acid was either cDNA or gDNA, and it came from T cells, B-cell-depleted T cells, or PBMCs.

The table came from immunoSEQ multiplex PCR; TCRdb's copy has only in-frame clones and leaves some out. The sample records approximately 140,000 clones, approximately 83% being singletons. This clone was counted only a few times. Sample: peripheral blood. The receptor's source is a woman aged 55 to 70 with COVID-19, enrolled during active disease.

The CDR3 bases are TGCGCCAGCAGCTACGACAGAAATGAAGCTTTCTTT. Translating gives CASSYDRNEAFF. The chain uses TRBV5-1 and TRBJ1-1; D might be TRBD1 (5 bases). Germline V gene data show CDR1 as SGHRS and CDR2 as YFSETQ. V shed 3 bases and J shed 7 bases, with 10 bases lying between them. This CDR3 region has 12 residues.